The 20 T cell receptor beta chains reported below all come from one sample, sequenced in a study of blood T cells in healthy people across ages. Together with a sample-barcoded 5' primer, a J-beta primer mix was included in a second PCR lasting 7 to 11 cycles. TCRdb reprocessed the 5' RACE reads with MiXCR, giving one entry per CDR3 protein. Of hundreds of thousands of distinct CDR3 sequences detected, under 65% appear once; the ten largest clones hold less than 15%. Sequenced material: blood. All receptors come from an elderly woman in good health.

The chain couples TRBV29-1 to TRBJ2-1; 15 bases line up with TRBD2. The J call may be wrong; the DNA end is better matched by TRBJ2-7. In germline, CDR1 is SQVTM, CDR2 ANQGSEA. The CDR3 covers 20 residues. The CDR3 coding sequence is TGCAGCGTTGAAGAAACGATAGGGACTAGCGGGAGGCCCTTGTACAATGAGCAGTACTTC. This encodes CSVEETIGTSGRPLYNEQYF.

This clonotype was counted many times. This sequence joins TRBV6-2 or TRBV6-3 and TRBJ2-5; D is ambiguous. CDR3 size: 12 residues. Deletions cut 0 bases from V and 5 bases from J, with 4 bases between. Per germline, CDR1 MNHEY and CDR2 SVGEGT. The CDR3 here is CASSYSVETQYF. DNA of the CDR3: TGTGCCAGCAGTTACTCCGTCGAGACCCAGTACTTC.

This sequence joins TRBV20-1 and TRBJ2-1, with 9 bases fitting TRBD2. This CDR3 is built from 15 residues. Losses at the gene ends were 0 bases for V and 8 bases for J; bases not matched to a gene: 8. Looked up from germline, CDR1 is DFQATT and CDR2 is SNEGSKA (reference sequence). The DNA for the CDR3 is TGCAGTGCTAGAGATAATAGCGGGAGAATCGATGAGCAGTTCTTC. Its translation is CSARDNSGRIDEQFF.

This clonotype was counted ten times or more. The chain couples TRBV7-9 to TRBJ1-4; tentatively, D is TRBD1 (5 bases). The CDR3 contains 15 residues. The ends were cut back, 2 bases at V and 8 bases at J, with 15 bases in the middle. CDR1 is SEHNR and CDR2 is FQNEAQ in the germline V gene (reference sequence). DNA of the CDR3: TGTGCCAGCAGCTTATTGTTGACAGAGGGGGAAAAACTGTTTTTT. The encoded protein is CASSLLLTEGEKLFF.

A word on this clonotype: Just one base apart from a much larger clone, this may be a read error. The rearrangement links TRBV30 to TRBJ2-3; 10 bases fit TRBD1. This CDR3 is 16 amino acids long. Germline V gene data show CDR1 as GTSNPN and CDR2 as SVGIG (reference sequence). Losses at the gene ends were 3 bases for V and 5 bases for J; bases not matched to a gene: 11. The DNA for the CDR3 is TGTGCCTGGAGAGATGGACCGGGACAGGGGAGAGATACGCAGTATTTT. Its protein is CAWRDGPGQGRDTQYF.

This chain links TRBV12-3 or TRBV12-4 with TRBJ2-6; no firm D call. This CDR3 comprises 14 residues. V gave up 6 bases and J gave up 2 bases, with 8 bases separating them. The CDR3 DNA reads TGTGCCAGCAGCCCTAGTACTGGGGCCAACGTCCTGACTTTC. This translates into CASSPSTGANVLTF.

The chain combines TRBV20-1 with TRBJ2-7, with 13 positions matching TRBD2. The germline V gene encodes CDR1 DFQATT and CDR2 SNEGSKA (reference sequence). V shed 6 bases and J 4 bases; nucleotides not matched to a gene: 6. CDR3 size: 14 residues. The CDR3 DNA is TGCAGTGCCGCCCCGGGACTAGCGGGATACGAGCAGTACTTC. Translating gives CSAAPGLAGYEQYF.

The sample holds many counts of this clonotype. This chain connects TRBV20-1 to TRBJ2-4; maybe TRBD2 (7 bases). There are 12 residues in the CDR3. V was trimmed by 5 bases and J by 8 bases, leaving 13 bases between them. CDR1 and CDR2 (germline): DFQATT, SNEGSKA (reference sequence). CDR3 coding DNA: TGCAGTGCTTTACAGGGAGGGGACATTCAGTACTTC. It translates to CSALQGGDIQYF.

The genes are TRBV4-1 and TRBJ2-5; no definite D call. The ends were cut back, 0 bases at V and 3 bases at J, with 11 bases in the middle. Germline CDR1 and CDR2: MGHRA and YSYEKL. The CDR3 has 15 amino acids. CDR3: CASSQDRNREETQYF. CDR3 nucleotide sequence: TGCGCCAGCAGCCAAGATCGTAATAGGGAAGAGACCCAGTACTTC.

V usage is TRBV29-1 and J usage is TRBJ2-1; D call uncertain. Trimming pared 3 bases from V and 9 bases from J, leaving 6 bases between. CDR1 SQVTM and CDR2 ANQGSEA come from the germline V gene. CDR3 length: 10 amino acids. The CDR3 here is CSVDAAEQFF. CDR3 bases: TGCAGCGTTGACGCGGCTGAGCAGTTCTTC.

The V gene is TRBV2, the J gene TRBJ1-2, with D possibly being TRBD1 (5 bases). Germline CDR1 and CDR2: SNHLY and FYNNEI. Trimming left V 6 bases short and J 7 bases short, with 18 bases between. The CDR3 runs 14 residues. The CDR3 coding sequence is TGTGCCAGCAGCCCAATGTCAGCGGGGGGTGGCTACACCTTC. Encoded protein: CASSPMSAGGGYTF.

The chain employs TRBV7-2 and TRBJ2-1; possibly TRBD2 for D (6 bases). Trimming removed 5 bases from V and 3 bases from J, with 14 bases in between. The length of the CDR3 is 15 residues. The germline V gene encodes CDR1 SGHTA and CDR2 FQGNSA. CDR3 amino acids: CASSRGGPGYNEQFF. CDR3 sequence (DNA): TGTGCCAGCAGCCGAGGAGGGCCTGGCTACAATGAGCAGTTCTTC.

This chain connects TRBV6-6 to TRBJ2-7; D is perhaps TRBD1 (7 bases). Germline assignment: CDR1 MNHNY and CDR2 SVGAGI (reference sequence). V lost 7 bases and J lost 5, with 18 bases in between. The CDR3 is 14 residues long. For the CDR3, the DNA is TGTGCCAGCACCCAGGGGGGTGGTACGGACGAGCAGTACTTC. Translation: CASTQGGGTDEQYF.

The chain uses TRBV11-1 and TRBJ2-1, with D unclear. CDR3 size: 17 residues. Trimming cost V 4 bases and J 0 bases, with 16 bases left between them. Germline V CDR1 and CDR2: SGHAT, FQDESV (reference sequence). As DNA, the CDR3 is TGTGCCAGCAGCTCCTCATATGGACGGAGCTCCTACAATGAGCAGTTCTTC. Amino acid sequence: CASSSSYGRSSYNEQFF.

The V call is TRBV29-1, the J call TRBJ2-7; TRBD2 matches 7 bases. The J call may be in error: the DNA end matches TRBJ2-5 better. This CDR3 comprises 16 residues. Per germline, CDR1 SQVTM and CDR2 ANQGSEA. The CDR3 DNA sequence: TGCAGCGTCGCTAGACTAGCTGAGTTTGTTAGGGAGACCCAGTACTTC. Translation: CSVARLAEFVRETQYF.

This clonotype turned up a few times. V is TRBV7-7 and J is TRBJ2-5; D perhaps matches TRBD1 (6 bases). Trimming pared 5 bases from V and 2 bases from J, leaving 15 bases between. The CDR3 has 15 residues. The germline gives CDR1 SSHAT, CDR2 FNYEAQ (reference sequence). The CDR3 DNA follows: TGTGCCAGCAGCGAACAGTCGACAGGACAAGAGACCCAGTACTTC. This translates into CASSEQSTGQETQYF.

V and J are TRBV9 and TRBJ2-5; D gene ambiguous. The germline V gene has CDR1 SGDLS and CDR2 YYNGEE. Trimming pared 4 bases from V and 11 bases from J, leaving 15 bases between. The CDR3 length is 12 residues. The CDR3 nucleotides are TGTGCCAGCAGCCACGAGCGTAATGAGCAGTACTTC. This codes for CASSHERNEQYF.

The chain joins TRBV2 to TRBJ2-3, with D perhaps TRBD2 (6 bases). The V gene's germline CDR1 is SNHLY and CDR2 FYNNEI. Trimming cost V 6 bases and J 9 bases, with 16 bases left between them. There are 13 residues in the CDR3. The CDR3 sequence is CASRGLGTRTQYF. The CDR3 DNA follows: TGTGCCAGCAGGGGACTGGGGACGAGGACGCAGTATTTT.

This clonotype was seen a single time. The chain has TRBV9 and TRBJ2-1; 10 positions match TRBD2. Trimming cost V 0 bases and J 9 bases; bases outside gene matches: 9. The length of the CDR3 is 16 residues. Germline CDR1 and CDR2: SGDLS and YYNGEE. Here the CDR3 reads CASSVGVLAGYGEQFF. DNA for the CDR3: TGTGCCAGCAGCGTAGGAGTACTAGCGGGGTACGGTGAGCAGTTCTTC.

V is TRBV5-1 and J is TRBJ2-1, with TRBD1 identical over 7 bases. The end of the DNA is better explained by TRBJ2-7, so the J call may be wrong. This CDR3 contains 15 residues. Per the germline V gene, CDR1 is SGHRS and CDR2 is YFSETQ. The DNA of the CDR3 is TGCGCCAGCAGCCGGACAGGTGGATCCTACAATGAGCAGTACTTC. Protein product: CASSRTGGSYNEQYF.